This TCR beta chain was identified during a study of blood T cell repertoires in COVID-19. Study-wide background: Collection of acute and convalescent COVID-19 samples took place in the United States, Italy and Spain.

Method: immunoSEQ multiplex PCR; TCRdb's copy keeps in-frame clones and lacks some. The table records fewer than 120,000 clones, 70% to 90% of them present only once. V gave up 6 bases and J gave up 6 bases, with 15 bases separating them. The germline CDR1 and CDR2 sequences are SGHDT and YYEEEE. This CDR3 is built from 14 residues. The J gene is TRBJ1-4, the V gene TRBV5-6; D gene ambiguous. The sequence came from a human donor in a cohort sampled during active COVID-19. The sample taken for sequencing was peripheral blood. The DNA of the CDR3 is TGTGCCAGCAAGTACTCCGTGGCGGATGAAAAACTGTTTTTT. It yields the protein CASKYSVADEKLFF.